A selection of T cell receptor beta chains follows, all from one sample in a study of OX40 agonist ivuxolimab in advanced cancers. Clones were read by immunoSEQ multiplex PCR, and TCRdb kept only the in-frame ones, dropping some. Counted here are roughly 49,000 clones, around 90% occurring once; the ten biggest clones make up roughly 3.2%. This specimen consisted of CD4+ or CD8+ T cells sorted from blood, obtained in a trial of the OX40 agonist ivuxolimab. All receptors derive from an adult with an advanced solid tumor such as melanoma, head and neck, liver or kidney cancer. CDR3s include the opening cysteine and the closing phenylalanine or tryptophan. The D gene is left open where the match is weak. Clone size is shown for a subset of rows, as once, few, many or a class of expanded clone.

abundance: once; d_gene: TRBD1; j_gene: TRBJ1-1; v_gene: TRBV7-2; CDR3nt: TGTGCCAGCAGCACCGCCATACAGGGGGCTGAAGCTTTCTTT; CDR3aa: CASSTAIQGAEAFF
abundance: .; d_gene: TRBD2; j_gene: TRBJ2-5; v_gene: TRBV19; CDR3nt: TGTGCCAGTAGCTTGGGACTAGCGGGGGCACAAGAGACCCAGTACTTC; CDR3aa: CASSLGLAGAQETQYF
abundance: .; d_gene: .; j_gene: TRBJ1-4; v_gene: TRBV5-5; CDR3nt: TGTGCCAGCAGCCCGGGACTGGCAACTAATGAAAAACTGTTTTTT; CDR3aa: CASSPGLATNEKLFF
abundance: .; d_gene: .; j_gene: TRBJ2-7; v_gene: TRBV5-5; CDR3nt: TGTGCCAGCAGCTTACAGGGTGGAACCTACGAGCAGTACTTC; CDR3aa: CASSLQGGTYEQYF
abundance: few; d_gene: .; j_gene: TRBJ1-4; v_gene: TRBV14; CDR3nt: TGTGCCAGCAGCCAAGGCCCGGACTGGATTAATGAAAAACTGTTTTTT; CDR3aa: CASSQGPDWINEKLFF
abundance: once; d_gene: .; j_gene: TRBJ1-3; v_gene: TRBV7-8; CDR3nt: TGTGCCAGCAGCCGGAAAGACAGGCCTCCAATCTCTGGAAACACCATATATTTT; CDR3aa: CASSRKDRPPISGNTIYF
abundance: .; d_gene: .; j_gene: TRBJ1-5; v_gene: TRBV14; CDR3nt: TGTGCCAGCAGCCAAGAGATCGGGGATAGGATTAGGGAGGATAGCAATCAGCCCCAGCATTTT; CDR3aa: CASSQEIGDRIREDSNQPQHF
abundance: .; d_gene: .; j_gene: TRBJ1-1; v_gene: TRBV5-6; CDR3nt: TGTGCCAGCAGCTTGGGCAGGGTTTACACTGAAGCTTTCTTT; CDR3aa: CASSLGRVYTEAFF
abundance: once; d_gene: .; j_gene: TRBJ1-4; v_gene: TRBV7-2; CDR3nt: TGTGCCAGCAGCCCAACAGGGCTCCCTAATGAAAAACTGTTTTTT; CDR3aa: CASSPTGLPNEKLFF
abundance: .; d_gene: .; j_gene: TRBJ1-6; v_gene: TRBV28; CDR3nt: TGTGCCAGCAGTTTAAAAACGGGTGTGGGGTCACCCCTCCACTTT; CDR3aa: CASSLKTGVGSPLHF
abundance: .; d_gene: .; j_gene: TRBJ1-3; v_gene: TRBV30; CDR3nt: TGTGCCTGGAGTACTCAAGGGGGTTCCTCTGGAAACACCATATATTTT; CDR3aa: CAWSTQGGSSGNTIYF
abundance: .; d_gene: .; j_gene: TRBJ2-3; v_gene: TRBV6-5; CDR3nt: TGTGCCAGCAGTTCCCCAGCGAGCACAGATACGCAGTATTTT; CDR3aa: CASSSPASTDTQYF
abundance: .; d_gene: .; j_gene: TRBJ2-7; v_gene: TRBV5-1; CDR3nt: TGCGCCAGCAGCTTCCCAGGGCCAGGGCAGTACTTC; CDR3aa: CASSFPGPGQYF
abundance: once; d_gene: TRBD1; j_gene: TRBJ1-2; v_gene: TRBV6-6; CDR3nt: TGTGCCACCCGCCCGGAGACAGGGTCGTATGGCTACACCTTC; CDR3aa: CATRPETGSYGYTF
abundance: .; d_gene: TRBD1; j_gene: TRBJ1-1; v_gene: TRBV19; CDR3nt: TGTGCCAGTACCCCCGGGACAGGGGGCTCGTTCGGGGAAGCTTTCTTT; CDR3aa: CASTPGTGGSFGEAFF
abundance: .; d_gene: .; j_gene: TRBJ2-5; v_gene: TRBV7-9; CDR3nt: TGTGCCAGCAGCTTACGGCTCCAAGAGACCCAGTACTTC; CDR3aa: CASSLRLQETQYF
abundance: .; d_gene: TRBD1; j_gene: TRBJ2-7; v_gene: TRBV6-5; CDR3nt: TGTGCCAGCAGTTACGTCGACAGGGTAGGGGAGCAGTACTTC; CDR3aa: CASSYVDRVGEQYF
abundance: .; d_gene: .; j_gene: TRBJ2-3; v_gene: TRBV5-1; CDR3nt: TGCGCCAGCGGCATGGGGGGCCTATCAGATACGCAGTATTTT; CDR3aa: CASGMGGLSDTQYF
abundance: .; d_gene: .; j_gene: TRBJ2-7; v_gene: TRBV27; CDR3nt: TGTGCCAGCAGTTTAATAGGACTACCGGGGTCCTACGAGCAGTACTTC; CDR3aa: CASSLIGLPGSYEQYF
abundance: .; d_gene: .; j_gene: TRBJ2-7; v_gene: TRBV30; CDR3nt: TGTGCCTGGAGTGTAGGGGGTGGGGGCTCCTACGAGCAGTACTTC; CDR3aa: CAWSVGGGGSYEQYF
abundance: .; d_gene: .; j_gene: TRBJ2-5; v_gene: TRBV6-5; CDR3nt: TGTGCCAGCATCCGAGAGGGGGGCCCGTACTTC; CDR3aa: CASIREGGPYF
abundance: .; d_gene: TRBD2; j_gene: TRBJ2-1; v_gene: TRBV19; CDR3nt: TGTGCCAGTAGTATAGATCTTTGGACTAGCGGGAACAATGAGCAGTTCTTC; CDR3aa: CASSIDLWTSGNNEQFF
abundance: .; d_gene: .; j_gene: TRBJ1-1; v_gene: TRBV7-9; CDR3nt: TGTGCCAGCAGCCCCGGGGAGGCGAAGAACACTGAAGCTTTCTTT; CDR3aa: CASSPGEAKNTEAFF
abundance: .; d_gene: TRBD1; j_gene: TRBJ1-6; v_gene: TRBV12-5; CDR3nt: TGTGCTAGTGCCCTCGTAACAGGGGTCAATTCACCCCTCCACTTT; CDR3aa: CASALVTGVNSPLHF
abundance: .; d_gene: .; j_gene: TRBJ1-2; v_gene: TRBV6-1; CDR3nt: TGTGCCAGTGGGGGGGGACGGCTTGGCTTTGGCTACACCTTC; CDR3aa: CASGGGRLGFGYTF
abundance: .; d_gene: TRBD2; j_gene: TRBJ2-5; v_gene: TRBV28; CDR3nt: TGTGCCAGCAGTAAGCGGACTAGCGGGGTTAAAGAGACCCAGTACTTC; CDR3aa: CASSKRTSGVKETQYF
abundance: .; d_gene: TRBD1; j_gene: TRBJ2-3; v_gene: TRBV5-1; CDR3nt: TGCGCCAGCAGCTTGGTTGGACAGGGGGCGCCGACAGATACGCAGTATTTT; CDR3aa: CASSLVGQGAPTDTQYF